This T cell receptor beta chain was found in a study of cytomegalovirus exposure and HLA in healthy donors. This clone was seen a single time. The PCR used 60 Vbeta and 13 Jbeta primers. Measured with immunoSEQ multiplex PCR; TCRdb has only the in-frame clones, and not every one. The table has over 100,000 clones, roughly 66% seen once; the top ten hold 2.2%. This CDR3 spans 17 amino acids. The V segment lost 0 bases and the J segment 1 base; nucleotides outside the gene matches: 6. Germline V lookup: CDR1 LGHNA, CDR2 YSLEER. This chain connects TRBV4-3 to TRBJ1-1, with 9 bases lining up with TRBD1. Source material: PBMCs. The sequence came from a woman aged 30 to 39 in good health and CMV-seronegative. The CDR3 loop reads CASSQEVPGQGNTEAFF. The CDR3 DNA is TGCGCCAGCAGCCAAGAAGTTCCGGGACAGGGGAACACTGAAGCTTTCTTT.